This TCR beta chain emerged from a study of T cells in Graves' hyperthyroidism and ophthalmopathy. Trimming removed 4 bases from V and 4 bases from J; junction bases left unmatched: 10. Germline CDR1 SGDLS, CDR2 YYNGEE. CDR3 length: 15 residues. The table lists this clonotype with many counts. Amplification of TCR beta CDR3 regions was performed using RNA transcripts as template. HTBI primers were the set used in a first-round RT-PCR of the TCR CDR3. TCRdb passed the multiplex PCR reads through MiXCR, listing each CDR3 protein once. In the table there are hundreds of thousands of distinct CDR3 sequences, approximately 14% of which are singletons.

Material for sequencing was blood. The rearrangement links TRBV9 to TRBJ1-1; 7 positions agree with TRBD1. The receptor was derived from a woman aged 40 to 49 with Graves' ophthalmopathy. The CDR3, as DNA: TGTGCCAGCAGCCGACAAGACAGGGATAGCACTGAAGCTTTCTTT. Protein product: CASSRQDRDSTEAFF.